This T cell receptor (beta chain) was retrieved from a study of cytomegalovirus exposure and HLA in healthy donors (dated by TCRdb to about 2017). For the study in its entirety: An earlier analysis of some 620 of the donors reported approximately 260 Gb of sequence data and 117 million unique TCR beta sequences obtained from around 190 million T cells. The number of typed donors differed by locus: about 620-640 for A, B, C, DRB1 and DQB1; some 540 for DQA1; approximately 600 for DPA1; and around 450 for DPB1. Roughly five DR-DQ haplotypes were treated as single units for association and clustering because of strong linkage in the cohort. On average, roughly 200,000 unique TCR beta nucleotide sequences were sequenced per donor among 350 to 400 genotyped donors of the cohort, with roughly 19% of those sequences being non-productive. Approximately 310 gigabases of sequencing data and approximately 84 million unique TCR sequences were included in an early release covering around 600 HLA-typed donors. Of the 398 genotyped donors, 65% to 90% were placed in the genetic ancestry cluster associated with self-reported Caucasian donors. The study used immunosequencing to profile the T cell repertoires of approximately 690 subjects and linked those repertoires to cytomegalovirus serostatus. An earlier analysis of around 640 of the donors used high-throughput TCR beta sequencing to judge whether each TCR beta V gene segment behaved as functional or pseudogenic. To predict cytomegalovirus infection status, the study brought together high-throughput TCR immunosequencing, statistical association of individual TCRs with disease status, and machine learning. Donor age, sex, ethnicity and CMV serostatus were collected together with the repertoire data. A separate validation cohort of approximately 120 different subjects was used in addition to the approximately 610-subject first cohort. A later genetic analysis took genome-wide SNP genotypes for about 60% of the roughly 670 donors and used that subset as a discovery cohort. All discovery cohort repertoires had been generated on a single sequencing platform. The study aimed to test whether signatures of past pathogen exposure could be identified by cataloging public T cell receptors. Both class I and class II loci were covered by HLA typing, at four-digit resolution. In a later analysis, previously published TCR beta repertoires from 550 to 700 donors were re-analyzed and high-resolution HLA genotyping was added so that TCR occurrence patterns could be studied. The later analysis used no new phenotypic data to find candidate immune exposures, relying instead on TCR beta sequences and their occurrence across donors.

The cohort was made up of several hundred healthy bone marrow donors. At the time of sampling, all cohort members were nominally healthy, though unrecorded immune exposures were likely present. The donor was CMV seronegative and belonged to the group of under 400 seronegative cohort members. A peripheral blood sample was provided by each donor, and peripheral blood mononuclear cells were used for TCR beta sequencing. The Qiagen DNeasy Blood Extraction Kit was used to extract genomic DNA from the blood cell samples. A note on this clone: Its antigen target is currently unknown. Base qualities are not at hand, and no much larger clone is one base apart.

The CDR3 measures 15 amino acids from cysteine to phenylalanine. The entry retains the CDR3 DNA only, 45 bases that are in frame from base 1. Relative to germline, V is missing 5 bases and J is missing 3 bases, with 9 bases of the junction outside any gene match. CDR1 is given as SGHTA and CDR2 as FQGNSA, both from the germline V gene. Study-wide findings and limitations: A later analysis found that most CMV-associated TCR beta chains appeared HLA-restricted, with HLA associations seemingly driven largely by CMV exposure. Sequencing depth was assumed to be roughly uniform across donors in the presence/absence analyses, though that assumption may not hold. At a false discovery rate of 0.05, a later analysis linked fewer than 20,000 TCR beta sequences to specific HLA alleles. A cluster of highly shared sequence variants was judged likely to represent a technical artifact of the sequencing pipeline. The earlier analysis of approximately 540 of the donors excluded roughly 17 rarely observed V segments, including chromosome 9 orphons, because counts were too low. Broadly in line with IMGT annotations, most TCR beta V segments showed up in productive rearrangements about 87% or about 30% of the time in an earlier analysis of about 500 of the donors. Linkage disequilibrium might explain the correlated functional status among segregating V segments, but an unknown experimental factor could not be ruled out. This cohort had only TCR beta chains sequenced, and the lack of alpha or paired-chain data limited which features could be detected. Some IMGT-functional V segments, including TRBV6-2 and TRBV6-3, could not be distinguished by the 87-base-pair reads and were therefore excluded. V-gene and J-gene trimming of TCR beta chains was associated with a missense DCLRE1C variant in a later genetic analysis, and the association was replicated in an independent cohort. A later analysis reported that several top co-occurrence clusters appeared linked to parvovirus B19, influenza, CMV and Epstein-Barr virus. Three of the identified cytomegalovirus-associated TCR beta chains were confirmed in vitro to be specific for cytomegalovirus antigens. A later analysis found that TCR association rates varied across HLA loci, with DRB1 alleles showing the most associated TCRs and HLA-C alleles the fewest. Because HLA typing was unavailable for some donors at each locus, only the typed subset was used in association tests. When HLA alleles, especially DR and DQ, strongly co-occurred, attributing TCR associations to individual alleles was difficult. The authors suggested that the approach could potentially be extended to other disease states and immunological phenotypes. The classifier was reported to diagnose cytomegalovirus status with high specificity and sensitivity in both the original cohort and the validation cohort. The study listed 170 or so TCR beta chains as associated with cytomegalovirus. Most TCR sequences were observed very rarely across donors, whereas some public TCRs were present in many individuals. Immune exposure information for the cohort was limited to CMV serostatus. Compared with the 666-donor mean, donors in an Asian-associated ancestry cluster had fewer N-insertions in productive TCRs, according to a later genetic analysis. A further reported finding was that TCR beta sequences accurately predicted the HLA-A and HLA-B alleles for most subjects in the first cohort. Compared with equally common non-associated chains, HLA-associated TCR beta chains in a later analysis were more clonally expanded and had lower generation probabilities.

Libraries came from the immunoSEQ multiplex PCR assay. The multiplex PCR relied on a mix of 60 forward primers for TCR Vbeta segments and 13 reverse primers for TCR Jbeta segments. The CDR3 region of rearranged TCR beta genes was amplified from genomic DNA with a multiplex PCR assay. Amplified TCR beta libraries were sequenced as 87-base-pair reads on the Illumina HiSeq System. As for the original processing: A later analysis counted 65 million to 90 million unique TCR beta chains across the 666 repertoires, and around 9.9 million of these chains were shared by at least two donors. A nearest-neighbor algorithm error-corrected the raw reads and collapsed the reads into unique sequences, merging closely related sequences to remove PCR and sequencing errors. V, D and J gene segments were assigned by aligning CDR3 sequences to IMGT reference sequences. Each retained sequence needed at least a six-nucleotide match to both a V gene segment and a J gene segment. A rearrangement counted as productive if the CDR3 had no stop codons and remained in frame with V and J, and every other rearrangement counted as non-productive. Following IMGT convention, CDR3 was defined as the stretch from the second conserved V-encoded cysteine up to the conserved J-encoded phenylalanine. The earlier analysis of around 640 of the donors excluded sequences that lacked an unambiguous match to a single V gene segment. In an earlier analysis of 587 of the donors, V segments were called functional above 56.7% productive rearrangements and were called segregating when the between-donor standard deviation exceeded 5%. A statistical classification framework was built for diagnosing cytomegalovirus status from the catalog of TCR beta chain sequences. In a later analysis, V and J genes were assigned by comparing TCR nucleotide sequences against IMGT/GENE-DB human TR gene sequences. In a later analysis, CDR3 sequences and most-parsimonious VDJ recombination scenarios were assigned using the TCRdist pipeline. A later analysis defined each TCR beta chain by its CDR3 amino acid sequence plus V-gene family, and excluded reads lacking a unique V-gene family. A later analysis removed 592 highly shared, low-generation-probability nucleotide sequences to deal with suspected cross-contamination and a sequencing artifact. For each public chain, a later analysis derived a clonal expansion index from normalized ranks of inferred template counts within each repertoire. Generation probabilities in a later analysis came from a VDJ recombination model fitted to out-of-frame rearrangements, and those results were checked against IGoR. A later analysis scored TCR-TCR, TCR-HLA and TCR-CMV co-occurrence with hypergeometric tests, applying a repertoire-size bias correction to TCR pairs. False discovery rates were estimated in a later analysis by permuting HLA or CMV assignments 20 times. In a later analysis, co-occurring TCRs were grouped with DBSCAN, and TCRdist sequence similarity was added when clustering was performed within HLA-allele-positive subsets. Repertoires with fewer than 30,000 or more than 120,000 public chains, plus five repertoires with anomalous nucleotide sharing, were excluded from co-occurrence clustering. TCRdb re-hosts the immuneACCESS table, in-frame sequences only. Its copies lack some clones; in the studies checked, an unresolved V gene accounts for under half of them, and the cause for the rest is not known. V, J and clone size are taken as reported in that table, and D and trimming were inferred from the DNA itself. Recorded for this sample are 150,000 to 200,000 clones; around nine tenths of them occurred a single time. More than 1.5% of the sample is in the top ten clones.

In this chain, TRBV7-2 is recombined with TRBJ1-1; 7 bases in between match TRBD1. The sequenced material came from PBMCs. The TCR comes from a woman aged 18-29 years in good health and CMV-seronegative. This receptor has the CDR3 CASSRQGGMDTEAFF. The bases are TGTGCCAGCAGCAGACAGGGTGGTATGGACACTGAAGCTTTCTTT.